At least ten counts were recorded for the clone carrying this T cell receptor beta chain. This record belongs to a study of glioma-infiltrating T cells after dendritic cell vaccination. Study at large: Dendritic cell vaccination trial patients had either newly diagnosed or recurrent glioblastoma. Dendritic cells derived from monocytes and pulsed with autologous tumor lysate formed the vaccine.

The time point denotes: after dendritic cell vaccination, including at tumor progression/relapse. Selection required adequate fresh-frozen tumor tissue plus more than two years' survival data. PBMC were collected before vaccination, two weeks after the third vaccination, and at progression. The protocol was immunoSEQ multiplex PCR, while the TCRdb copy is restricted to in-frame clones and leaves out a portion. The data contain around 78,000 clones, roughly 85% of them singletons. The CDR3 extends over 15 amino acids. The V gene end was trimmed by 7 bases and the J gene end by 2 bases; junction bases not matched to a gene: 7. Germline V lookup: CDR1 MNHNS, CDR2 SASEGT.

The receptor's source is a human donor with glioblastoma. The chain joins TRBV6-1 to TRBJ1-5, with 8 bases lining up with TRBD1. The source was blood, collected after dendritic cell vaccination. The chain's CDR3 is CASNQGAEGNQPQHF. Here the CDR3 DNA reads TGTGCCAGCAATCAGGGGGCGGAGGGCAATCAGCCCCAGCATTTT.